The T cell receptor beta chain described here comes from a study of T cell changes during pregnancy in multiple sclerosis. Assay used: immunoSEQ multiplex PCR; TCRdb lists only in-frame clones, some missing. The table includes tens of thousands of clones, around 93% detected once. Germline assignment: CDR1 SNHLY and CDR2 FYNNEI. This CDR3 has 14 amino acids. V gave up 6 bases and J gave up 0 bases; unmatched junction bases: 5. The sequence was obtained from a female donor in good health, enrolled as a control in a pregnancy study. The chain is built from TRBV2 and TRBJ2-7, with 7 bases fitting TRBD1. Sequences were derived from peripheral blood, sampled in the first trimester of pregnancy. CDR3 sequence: CASRHRDSSYEQYF. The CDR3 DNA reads TGTGCCAGCAGACACCGGGACAGCTCCTACGAGCAGTACTTC.